These T cell receptor beta chains were read from a single sample in a study of PD-L1 blockade in urothelial cancer. Clones were sequenced by immunoSEQ multiplex PCR, and TCRdb holds only the in-frame ones, with some missing. The profile shows approximately 91,000 clones, over 65% of them singletons. Sequencing was performed on PBMCs, taken around atezolizumab (anti-PD-L1) treatment. These receptors all stem from a man between 70 and 80 years old with urothelial cancer. Both conserved end residues are part of each CDR3. Each record gives: clone size, V gene, D gene, J gene, CDR3 protein, CDR3 DNA. A D gene is named only where the DNA matches it firmly. Only some rows state a clone size, as once, few, many or a class for expanded clones.

.	TRBV15	.	TRBJ1-4	CATSRASTRNNEKLFF	TGTGCCACCAGCAGAGCTTCGACAAGAAATAATGAAAAACTGTTTTTT
.	TRBV6-6	.	TRBJ1-5	CASSYSAGSNQPQHF	TGTGCCAGCAGTTACTCCGCTGGCAGCAATCAGCCCCAGCATTTT
.	TRBV10-3	TRBD2	TRBJ2-1	CAISPRGALYNEQFF	TGTGCCATCAGTCCGCGGGGGGCCCTCTACAATGAGCAGTTCTTC
.	TRBV2	.	TRBJ1-3	CASSASRSGNTIYF	TGTGCCAGCAGTGCGAGCCGATCTGGAAACACCATATATTTT
.	TRBV5-1	.	TRBJ1-2	CASSSNYRSLGGYTF	TGCGCCAGCAGCTCCAACTACAGGTCTCTAGGTGGCTACACCTTC
once	TRBV27	TRBD1	TRBJ2-1	CASSLAGGNEQFF	TGTGCCAGCAGTTTAGCAGGGGGCAATGAGCAGTTCTTC
.	TRBV29-1	.	TRBJ1-3	CSVRTLSGNTIYF	TGCAGCGTACGGACACTCTCTGGAAACACCATATATTTT
.	TRBV30	TRBD1	TRBJ2-3	CAEGGASSPPQSTDTQYF	TGTGCCGAAGGGGGCGCCAGTTCCCCCCCCCAATCCACAGATACGCAGTATTTT
.	TRBV2	.	TRBJ1-5	CASSEGGRQPQHF	TGTGCCAGCAGTGAGGGGGGAAGGCAGCCCCAGCATTTT
few	TRBV6-5	.	TRBJ1-1	CASSYQGYTEAFF	TGTGCCAGCAGTTACCAGGGGTACACTGAAGCTTTCTTT
.	TRBV18	.	TRBJ2-7	CASSQAETGGYEQYF	TGTGCCAGCTCTCAGGCCGAGACAGGAGGCTACGAGCAGTACTTC
.	TRBV7-2	TRBD2	TRBJ2-1	CASSRDGAGVGEQFF	TGTGCCAGCAGCCGAGACGGGGCGGGAGTGGGTGAGCAGTTCTTC
.	TRBV27	.	TRBJ2-7	CASSLDGLAFGYEQYF	TGTGCCAGCAGTTTAGACGGGCTAGCGTTCGGCTACGAGCAGTACTTC
.	TRBV18	TRBD1	TRBJ1-3	CASSPETGVGNTIYF	TGTGCCAGCTCACCAGAGACAGGGGTTGGAAACACCATATATTTT
.	TRBV27	.	TRBJ2-7	CASSLSWQGGYEQYF	TGTGCCAGCAGTTTATCGTGGCAGGGCGGCTACGAGCAGTACTTC
.	TRBV11-1	TRBD2	TRBJ2-2	CASATSGRAGTGELFF	TGTGCCAGCGCGACTAGCGGGAGGGCCGGGACCGGGGAGCTGTTTTTT
once	TRBV7-2	.	TRBJ1-1	CASSLAGVATEAFF	TGTGCCAGCAGCTTAGCAGGGGTAGCCACTGAAGCTTTCTTT
once	TRBV5-4	TRBD1	TRBJ2-7	CASSLAGGEQYF	TGTGCCAGCAGCTTGGCAGGGGGCGAGCAGTACTTC
few	TRBV5-1	.	TRBJ1-5	CASSLSWNQPQHF	TGCGCCAGCAGCTTAAGCTGGAATCAGCCCCAGCATTTT
.	TRBV5-5	.	TRBJ2-1	CASSLVVSNEQFF	TGTGCCAGCAGCTTGGTTGTCAGCAATGAGCAGTTCTTC
.	TRBV19	.	TRBJ2-4	CASSILPGGGNIQYF	TGTGCCAGTAGTATTCTTCCGGGTGGCGGAAACATTCAGTACTTC
.	TRBV5-6	TRBD1	TRBJ1-3	CASSQSSRDSYGEGNTIYF	TGTGCCAGCAGTCAGTCCTCCCGGGACAGCTATGGGGAAGGAAACACCATATATTTT
few	TRBV13	.	TRBJ1-4	CASSLGGGSVSEKLFF	TGTGCCAGCAGCCTCGGGGGGGGTTCCGTTTCTGAAAAACTGTTTTTT
.	TRBV6-1	.	TRBJ1-1	CASNLWGAEAFF	TGTGCCAGCAACCTGTGGGGGGCTGAAGCTTTCTTT
few	TRBV7-6	TRBD2	TRBJ2-7	CASSLNSGRPDYYEQYF	TGTGCCAGCAGCCTTAACAGCGGGAGGCCGGATTATTACGAGCAGTACTTC